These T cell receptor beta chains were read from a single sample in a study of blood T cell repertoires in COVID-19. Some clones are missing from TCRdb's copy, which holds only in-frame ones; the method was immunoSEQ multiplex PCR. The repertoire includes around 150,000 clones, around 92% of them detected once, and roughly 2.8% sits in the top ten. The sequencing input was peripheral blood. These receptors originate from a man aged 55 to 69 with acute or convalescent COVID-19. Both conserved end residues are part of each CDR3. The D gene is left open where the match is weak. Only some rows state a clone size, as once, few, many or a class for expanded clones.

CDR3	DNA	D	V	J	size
CASREGPKHTEAFF	TGTGCCAGCAGGGAGGGCCCGAAACACACTGAAGCTTTCTTT	-	TRBV6-4	TRBJ1-1	-
CASSQSGHTYEQYF	TGTGCCAGCAGCCAATCCGGACACACCTACGAGCAGTACTTC	-	TRBV3-1/TRBV3-2	TRBJ2-7	-
CASSLREAKVGEQYF	TGTGCCAGCAGCTTGAGGGAAGCTAAGGTGGGGGAGCAGTACTTC	-	TRBV11-1	TRBJ2-7	-
CALGQGWAEKLFF	TGCGCGCTGGGGCAGGGTTGGGCTGAAAAACTGTTTTTT	-	TRBV30	TRBJ1-4	-
CASSSLTGGNIYGYTF	TGTGCCAGCAGCTCCTTGACAGGGGGCAACATCTATGGCTACACCTTC	TRBD1	TRBV11-2	TRBJ1-2	few
CASSIAGYSYEQYF	TGTGCCAGTAGTATAGCAGGTTACTCCTACGAGCAGTACTTC	-	TRBV19	TRBJ2-7	-
CASSSGTGQGNEQFF	TGTGCCAGCAGTTCCGGGACAGGGCAGGGCAATGAGCAGTTCTTC	TRBD1	TRBV6-5	TRBJ2-1	-
CASSTPLGQGIGGANVLTF	TGTGCCAGCAGCACTCCATTAGGACAGGGAATAGGGGGGGCCAACGTCCTGACTTTC	TRBD1	TRBV4-2	TRBJ2-6	-
CSVSMVGGTDTQYF	TGCAGCGTCTCCATGGTCGGGGGAACAGATACGCAGTATTTT	-	TRBV29-1	TRBJ2-3	once
CASSWLAGGTDTQYF	TGTGCCAGCAGCTGGCTAGCGGGGGGGACAGATACGCAGTATTTT	TRBD2	TRBV5-4	TRBJ2-3	-
CASSESGMATEAFF	TGTGCCAGCAGCGAATCAGGGATGGCGACTGAAGCTTTCTTT	-	TRBV14	TRBJ1-1	-
CAWSDRGRVYEQYF	TGTGCCTGGAGTGACAGGGGACGTGTCTACGAGCAGTACTTC	TRBD1	TRBV30	TRBJ2-7	few
CASSLWSGTGRDEQYF	TGTGCCAGCAGTTTATGGTCCGGGACAGGGAGGGACGAGCAGTACTTC	TRBD1	TRBV28	TRBJ2-7	-
CASSYAARAKNIQYF	TGTGCCAGCAGCTACGCAGCGAGGGCCAAAAACATTCAGTACTTC	-	TRBV5-4	TRBJ2-4	-
CASSLEPLGGYTF	TGTGCCAGCAGTTTAGAACCGTTGGGCGGCTACACCTTC	-	TRBV27	TRBJ1-2	-
CASSSGGSSPLHF	TGTGCCAGCAGCTCAGGGGGGAGTTCACCCCTCCACTTT	TRBD1	TRBV7-9	TRBJ1-6	-
CAWSQWTGGNSPLHF	TGTGCCTGGAGTCAATGGACAGGGGGGAATTCACCCCTCCACTTT	TRBD1	TRBV30	TRBJ1-6	-
CATSDWGQGVFTDTQYF	TGTGCCACCAGTGATTGGGGACAGGGGGTTTTCACAGATACGCAGTATTTT	TRBD1	TRBV24-1	TRBJ2-3	-
CASSQDDRDKGYGYTF	TGTGCCAGCAGCCAAGACGACAGGGACAAGGGCTATGGCTACACCTTC	TRBD1	TRBV4-2	TRBJ1-2	-
CASSSLAGGSYNEQFF	TGTGCCAGTAGTTCACTAGCGGGGGGGTCCTACAATGAGCAGTTCTTC	TRBD2	TRBV19	TRBJ2-1	-
CASTTSGRVLSNQPQHF	TGTGCCAGTACCACTTCCGGCAGGGTCCTTAGCAATCAGCCCCAGCATTTT	-	TRBV19	TRBJ1-5	few
CASRDGGPGNTIYF	TGTGCCAGCCGGGACGGGGGACCTGGAAACACCATATATTTT	-	TRBV2	TRBJ1-3	-
CASSIEGSRNQPQHF	TGTGCCAGTAGTATCGAGGGATCACGCAATCAGCCCCAGCATTTT	-	TRBV19	TRBJ1-5	-
CASSYATDEKLFF	TGTGCCAGCAGTTACGCGACAGATGAAAAACTGTTTTTT	-	TRBV6-5	TRBJ1-4	-
CSVLAGGPETQYF	TGCAGCGTTCTAGCGGGGGGCCCGGAGACCCAGTACTTC	TRBD2	TRBV29-1	TRBJ2-5	once
CASSKEFWDRGCDYEQYF	TGTGCCAGCAGCAAAGAATTCTGGGACAGGGGATGTGACTACGAGCAGTACTTC	-	TRBV21-1	TRBJ2-7	-
CASSLAGGSPDEQYF	TGTGCCAGCAGCTTAGCGGGGGGATCTCCCGACGAGCAGTACTTC	-	TRBV7-9	TRBJ2-7	-
CASSVSSRSSGNTIYF	TGTGCCAGCAGCGTAAGTTCCAGGTCCTCTGGAAACACCATATATTTT	-	TRBV9	TRBJ1-3	-
CASSMGQPSGNYGYTF	TGTGCCAGTAGTATGGGACAGCCTTCTGGAAACTATGGCTACACCTTC	TRBD1	TRBV19	TRBJ1-2	-
CASRSGLSHSNQPQHF	TGTGCCAGCAGGTCAGGGTTGTCTCATAGCAATCAGCCCCAGCATTTT	-	TRBV27	TRBJ1-5	-
CASSATNMNTEAFF	TGTGCCAGCTCAGCGACAAACATGAACACTGAAGCTTTCTTT	-	TRBV18	TRBJ1-1	-
CASAEYGELFF	TGTGCCAGCGCGGAGTACGGGGAGCTGTTTTTT	-	TRBV2	TRBJ2-2	-
CSASPPALNTEAFF	TGCAGTGCTAGTCCACCCGCGTTGAACACTGAAGCTTTCTTT	-	TRBV20-1	TRBJ1-1	-
CASSSIQISYEQYF	TGTGCCAGCAGCTCAATACAGATCTCCTACGAGCAGTACTTC	-	TRBV7-9	TRBJ2-7	-
CASRGGSNQPQHF	TGTGCCAGCCGCGGGGGGAGCAATCAGCCCCAGCATTTT	-	TRBV19	TRBJ1-5	-
CASSTTSVNYNEQFF	TGTGCCAGTAGTACGACTAGCGTAAACTACAATGAGCAGTTCTTC	TRBD2	TRBV19	TRBJ2-1	-
CASSFHNSGNTIYF	TGTGCCAGCAGCTTTCACAACTCTGGAAACACCATATATTTT	-	TRBV7-9	TRBJ1-3	-
CASTAEGAVRADTQYF	TGTGCCAGCACCGCGGAGGGGGCGGTTCGCGCAGATACGCAGTATTTT	-	TRBV11-2	TRBJ2-3	-
CASSSRTGTVNTEAFF	TGTGCCAGTAGCTCACGAACCGGGACAGTAAACACTGAAGCTTTCTTT	TRBD1	TRBV19	TRBJ1-1	-
CASKGQGGYTF	TGTGCCAGTAAAGGACAAGGCGGCTACACCTTC	-	TRBV19	TRBJ1-2	-
CASSRQPTNEKLFF	TGTGCCAGCAGTAGACAACCAACTAATGAAAAACTGTTTTTT	-	TRBV27	TRBJ1-4	few
CASSYARVSYNSPLHF	TGTGCCAGCAGTTACGCCAGGGTCTCCTATAATTCACCCCTCCACTTT	-	TRBV6-5	TRBJ1-6	-